This entry is about one T cell receptor beta chain. Its matching antigen is unknown. PCR used 60 Vbeta primers and 13 Jbeta primers. This table comes from immunoSEQ multiplex PCR, and its TCRdb copy is limited to in-frame clones, with some not included. Among about 150,000 clones listed, less than 90% were seen once. This sample stems from a study of cytomegalovirus exposure and HLA in healthy donors. Study results and caveats: Reports indicated that the classifier achieved high specificity and sensitivity in diagnosing cytomegalovirus status.

This CDR3 is 14 amino acids long. The germline gives CDR1 LNHDA, CDR2 SQIVND (reference sequence). With 3 bases removed from V and 7 bases from J, the gap between germline ends came to 12 bases. This receptor was taken from a boy between 2 and 10 years old in good health and CMV-seronegative. The chain recombines TRBV19 with TRBJ1-4; no firm D call. The sequencing input was PBMCs. The CDR3 loop is CASSITLSSEKLFF. The CDR3 DNA reads as TGTGCCAGTAGTATTACACTAAGCAGTGAAAAACTGTTTTTT.